This TCR beta chain was identified in a study of blood T cell repertoires in COVID-19 (dated by TCRdb to 2018 to 2020). Study-level background: Samples covering the acute and convalescent phases of COVID-19 were provided by collaborators in the United States, Italy and Spain. Samples were obtained from the ongoing ImmuneRACE study (first 160 participants) and from over 1,000 subjects provided by 6 global collaborators. HLA class I and class II types, where available, came from metadata supplied by the sample provider rather than from assay-based typing. The repertoires were released in a freely available public database intended as a resource for research on the immune response to SARS-CoV-2. The dataset comprised deeply sampled blood TCRbeta repertoires from subjects exposed to, actively infected with, or recovered from COVID-19. The prospective study material was composed of cDNA or gDNA derived from T cells, B-cell-depleted T cells, or PBMCs. A de-identified subject ID, COVID-19 status, age in years and sex were almost always included in the sample metadata. Here is what the overall study found, with its caveats: Clinical and demographic metadata were provided uncurated, with the amount varying by source and participant.

TCRbeta CDR3 regions were amplified from genomic DNA by means of the immunoSEQ Assay, a bias-controlled multiplex PCR. For the original study's pipeline: The number of nucleated cells in each sample was estimated by amplification of reference gene primers within the assay. To quantify the absolute abundance of each unique TCRbeta CDR3 rearrangement, sequence reads were collapsed and filtered. For each sample, productive Simpson clonality was calculated by taking the square root of Simpson's diversity index across productive rearrangements. Entries here come from immuneACCESS through TCRdb and include only in-frame sequences with V and J called. Some clones fail to appear in such tables; in the studies checked, an unresolved V gene covers under half of the shortfall, and the cause of the remainder is unknown. Clone size and the V and J calls come from that table; the DNA yielded D and trimming. The sample includes about 64,000 clones, with about 88% observed a single time. The top ten clones comprise over 9.5% of the sample.

The CDR3 sequence holds 15 residues, the cysteine and phenylalanine included. The CDR3 DNA has 45 bases and is translated from base 1. Taken from the germline V gene, the CDR1 and CDR2 loops are SGHDT and YYEEEE. Clipping removes 3 bases from V and 1 base from J, with 6 as the unmatched junction base count. Enrolling through a virtual design, the prospective study's participants ranged in age from about 18 to 89 years and lived across roughly 23 United States geographic areas. In the prospective study, cohorts were assigned on the basis of participant-reported clinical history obtained from a screening survey and a study questionnaire. Recovered participants in ImmuneRACE Cohort 3 were defined as having two consecutive negative NP/OP PCR tests, clearance from a healthcare professional, or resolution of symptoms. In the prospective study, whole blood, serum and a nasopharyngeal or oropharyngeal swab were collected from each participant by mobile phlebotomists. Prospective study participants could optionally give additional blood draws and questionnaires over an approximately two-month period. Before DNA extraction, blood samples from the prospective study were shipped at room temperature or frozen.

A note on this clone: The clone's antigen remains unknown. Per-base quality was not reported, and no clone a single base away is much larger than it.

The clonotype originates from a woman aged 40 to 50 who had recovered from COVID-19. The sample taken for sequencing was PBMCs or T cells enriched from blood (not recorded which). The rearranged chain carries TRBV5-6 and TRBJ1-1; 7 middle bases align to TRBD1. The base sequence is TGTGCCAGCAGCTCCCCGACAGGGAGGAACACTGAAGCTTTCTTT. It encodes CASSSPTGRNTEAFF.